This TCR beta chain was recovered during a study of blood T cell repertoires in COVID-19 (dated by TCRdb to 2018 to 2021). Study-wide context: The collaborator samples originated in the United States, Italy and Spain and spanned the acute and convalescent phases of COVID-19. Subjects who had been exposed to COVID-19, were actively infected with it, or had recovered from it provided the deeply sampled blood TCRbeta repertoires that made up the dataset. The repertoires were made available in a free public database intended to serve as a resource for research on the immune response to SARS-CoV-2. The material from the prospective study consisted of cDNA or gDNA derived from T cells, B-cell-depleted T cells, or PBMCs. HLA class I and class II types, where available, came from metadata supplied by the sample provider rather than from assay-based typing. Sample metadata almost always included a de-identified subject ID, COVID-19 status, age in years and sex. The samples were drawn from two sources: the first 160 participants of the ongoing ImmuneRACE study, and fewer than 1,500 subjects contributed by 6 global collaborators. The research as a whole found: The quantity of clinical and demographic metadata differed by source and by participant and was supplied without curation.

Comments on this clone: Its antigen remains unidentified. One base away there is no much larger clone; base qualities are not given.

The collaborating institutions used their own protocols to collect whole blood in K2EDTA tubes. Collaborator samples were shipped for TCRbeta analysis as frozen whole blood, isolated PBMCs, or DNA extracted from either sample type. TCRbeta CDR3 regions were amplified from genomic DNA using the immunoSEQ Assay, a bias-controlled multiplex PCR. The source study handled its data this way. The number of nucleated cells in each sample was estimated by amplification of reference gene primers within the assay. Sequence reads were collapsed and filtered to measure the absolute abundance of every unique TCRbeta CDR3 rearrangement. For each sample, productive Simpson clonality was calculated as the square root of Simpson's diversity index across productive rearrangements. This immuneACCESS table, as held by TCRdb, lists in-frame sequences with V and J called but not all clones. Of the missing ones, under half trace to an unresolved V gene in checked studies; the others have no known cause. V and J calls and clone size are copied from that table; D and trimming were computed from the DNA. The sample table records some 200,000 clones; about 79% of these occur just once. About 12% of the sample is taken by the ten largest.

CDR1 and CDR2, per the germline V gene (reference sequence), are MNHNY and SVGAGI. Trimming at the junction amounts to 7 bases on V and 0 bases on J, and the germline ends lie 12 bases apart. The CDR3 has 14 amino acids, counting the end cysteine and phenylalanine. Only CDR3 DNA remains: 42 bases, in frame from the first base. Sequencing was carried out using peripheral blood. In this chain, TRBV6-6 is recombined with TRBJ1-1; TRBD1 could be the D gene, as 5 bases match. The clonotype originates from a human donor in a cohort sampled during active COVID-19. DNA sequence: TGTGCCAGCATCAAACAGGTTCTGAACACTGAAGCTTTCTTT. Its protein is CASIKQVLNTEAFF.